This T cell receptor (beta chain) was obtained from a study of cytomegalovirus exposure and HLA in healthy donors listed by TCRdb under 2017. Study-wide context: An earlier analysis of roughly 630 of the donors reported about 250 Gb of sequence data and 117 million unique TCR beta sequences from 190 million or so T cells. High-throughput TCR immunosequencing, statistical association of individual TCRs with disease status, and machine learning were combined to predict cytomegalovirus infection status. Because of strong linkage in the cohort, roughly five DR-DQ haplotypes were treated as single units for association and clustering. The later analysis used no new phenotypic data to find candidate immune exposures, relying instead on TCR beta sequences and their occurrence across donors. The study profiled the T cell repertoires of 550 to 700 subjects by immunosequencing and related them to cytomegalovirus serostatus. Class I and class II HLA loci were covered by the typing at four-digit resolution. A separate validation cohort of over a hundred different subjects was used in addition to the 666-subject first cohort. The aim of the study was to test whether cataloging public T cell receptors could identify signatures of past pathogen exposure. A later analysis re-examined previously published TCR beta repertoires from several hundred donors and added high-resolution HLA genotyping to investigate patterns of TCR occurrence. To decide whether each TCR beta V gene segment behaved as functional or pseudogenic, an earlier analysis of approximately 590 of the donors relied on high-throughput TCR beta sequencing. Among 300 to 500 genotyped donors of the cohort, an average of around 220,000 unique TCR beta nucleotide sequences was sequenced per donor, of which approximately 19% were non-productive. Every repertoire in the discovery cohort had been generated on one and the same sequencing platform. Donor age, sex, ethnicity and CMV serostatus were collected together with the repertoire data. A later genetic analysis took genome-wide SNP genotypes for 398 of the 666 donors and used that subset as a discovery cohort. Of the 350 to 450 genotyped donors, less than 90% were placed in the genetic ancestry cluster associated with self-reported Caucasian donors. About 280 gigabases of sequencing data and approximately 85 million unique TCR sequences were included in an early release covering around 600 HLA-typed donors. Typing coverage varied by locus: 629-630 donors for A, B, C, DRB1 and DQB1; approximately 560 for DQA1; approximately 570 for DPA1; roughly 470 for DPB1. Points the paper makes about the study in general: A later analysis associated about 17,000 TCR beta sequences with specific HLA alleles at a false discovery rate of 0.05. The presence/absence analyses assumed that sequencing depth was roughly uniform across donors, and that assumption may not be true. Some 15 rarely observed V segments, including chromosome 9 orphons, were excluded from the earlier analysis of approximately 500 of the donors because counts were too low. Compared with equally common non-associated chains, HLA-associated TCR beta chains in a later analysis were more clonally expanded and had lower generation probabilities. A group of highly shared sequence variants was considered likely to be a technical artifact of the sequencing pipeline. In a later analysis, most CMV-associated TCR beta chains were found to appear HLA-restricted, with HLA associations seemingly driven largely by CMV exposure. In a later genetic analysis, fewer N-insertions in productive TCRs were reported among donors in an Asian-associated ancestry cluster than the roughly 700-donor mean. According to the authors, the approach could potentially be generalized to other disease states and immunological phenotypes. Cytomegalovirus status was reported to be diagnosed by the classifier with high specificity and sensitivity in both the original and validation cohorts. According to a later analysis, TCR association rates differed among HLA loci, with DRB1 alleles showing the most associated TCRs and HLA-C alleles showing the fewest. Linkage disequilibrium might explain the correlated functional status among segregating V segments, but an unknown experimental factor could not be ruled out. HLA typing was unavailable for some donors at each locus, so association tests used only the typed subset. The study listed 164 TCR beta chains as associated with cytomegalovirus. In this cohort, only TCR beta chains were sequenced, and detectable features were limited by the absence of alpha or paired-chain data. Because the 87-base-pair reads could not distinguish some IMGT-functional V segments, including TRBV6-2 and TRBV6-3, those segments were excluded. In an earlier analysis of fewer than 700 of the donors, most TCR beta V segments appeared in productive rearrangements about 87% or about 30% of the time, broadly matching IMGT annotations. Across donors, most TCR sequences were observed very rarely, whereas some public TCRs were present in many individuals. In vitro tests confirmed that three of the cytomegalovirus-associated TCR beta chains recognize cytomegalovirus antigens. According to a later analysis, parvovirus B19, influenza, CMV and Epstein-Barr virus appeared linked to several top co-occurrence clusters. An association between a missense DCLRE1C variant and V-gene and J-gene trimming of TCR beta chains was found in a later genetic analysis and replicated in an independent cohort. Assigning TCR associations to individual alleles was difficult when HLA alleles, especially DR and DQ, strongly co-occurred. For the cohort, immune exposure information was limited to CMV serostatus. A further reported finding was that TCR beta sequences accurately predicted the HLA-A and HLA-B alleles for most subjects in the first cohort.

V is cut by 5 bases and J by 4 bases, and the space between the germline ends is 14 bases. The germline V gene gives CDR1 as MDHEN and CDR2 as SYDVKM. The CDR3, cysteine through phenylalanine, is 14 amino acids long. Left in the record is the CDR3 DNA by itself, 42 bases read in frame from the first base. In total, fewer than 750 healthy bone marrow donors made up the cohort. At the time of sampling, all cohort members were nominally healthy, though unrecorded immune exposures were likely present. The donor was CMV seronegative and belonged to the group of over 300 seronegative cohort members. A peripheral blood sample was collected from each donor, and TCR beta sequencing was performed on peripheral blood mononuclear cells. The Qiagen DNeasy Blood Extraction Kit was used to extract genomic DNA from the blood cell samples. A word on this clone: Its antigen is currently not known. No base quality values were provided; no much bigger clone lies one nucleotide off.

Library construction relied on the immunoSEQ multiplex PCR assay. For the multiplex PCR, a mixture combining 60 forward primers for TCR Vbeta segments and 13 reverse primers for TCR Jbeta segments was used. The CDR3 region of rearranged TCR beta genes was amplified from genomic DNA by a multiplex PCR assay. Amplified TCR beta libraries were sequenced as 87-base-pair reads on the Illumina HiSeq System. In the authors' own workflow: Across the 600 to 700 repertoires, a later analysis counted 80 million or so unique TCR beta chains, 9.5 million to 12 million of which were shared by at least two donors. Raw reads were error-corrected and collapsed into unique sequences by a nearest-neighbor algorithm in which closely related sequences were merged to remove PCR and sequencing errors. To assign V, D and J gene segments, CDR3 sequences were aligned to IMGT reference sequences. For a sequence to be retained, a match of at least six nucleotides was required to both a V gene segment and a J gene segment. Rearrangements were classified as productive when the CDR3 lacked stop codons and remained in frame with V and J, and all other rearrangements were classified as non-productive. Following IMGT convention, CDR3 was defined as the stretch from the second conserved V-encoded cysteine up to the conserved J-encoded phenylalanine. The earlier analysis of 550 to 650 of the donors excluded any sequence lacking an unambiguous match to a single V gene segment. In an earlier analysis of more than 500 of the donors, a V segment was called functional when productive rearrangements were above 56.7%, and segregating when the standard deviation between donors exceeded 5%. A statistical classification framework was built for diagnosing cytomegalovirus status from the catalog of TCR beta chain sequences. V and J gene assignment, in a later analysis, came from comparing TCR nucleotide sequences with IMGT/GENE-DB human TR gene sequences. The TCRdist pipeline was used in a later analysis to assign CDR3 sequences and most-parsimonious VDJ recombination scenarios. In a later analysis, each TCR beta chain was defined by its CDR3 amino acid sequence together with its V-gene family, and reads lacking a unique V-gene family were excluded. A later analysis removed 500 to 600 highly shared, low-generation-probability nucleotide sequences to deal with suspected cross-contamination and a sequencing artifact. For each public chain, a later analysis derived a clonal expansion index from normalized ranks of inferred template counts within each repertoire. In a later analysis, generation probabilities were computed using a VDJ recombination model fitted to out-of-frame rearrangements, and the results were checked against IGoR. In a later analysis, hypergeometric tests were used to score TCR-TCR, TCR-HLA and TCR-CMV co-occurrence, with a repertoire-size bias correction applied to TCR pairs. In a later analysis, false discovery rates were estimated by permuting HLA or CMV assignments 20 times. In a later analysis, co-occurring TCRs were grouped with DBSCAN, and TCRdist sequence similarity was added when clustering was performed within HLA-allele-positive subsets. Repertoires with fewer than 30,000 or more than 120,000 public chains were left out of co-occurrence clustering, as were five repertoires with anomalous nucleotide sharing. TCRdb re-hosts the immuneACCESS table, in-frame sequences only. Its copies lack some clones; in the studies checked, an unresolved V gene accounts for under half of them, and the cause for the rest is not known. Clonal size and the V and J genes are those of that table, whereas D and trimming came from the DNA. Present in this sample are under 150,000 clones, approximately 80% of which were seen just once. The ten largest clones capture 0.7% of the sample.

This clonotype originated in a man aged 18 to 29 in good health and CMV-seronegative. Sequenced: PBMCs. The chain joins TRBV28 to TRBJ1-1; the D segment could be TRBD1, given 5 matching bases. The CDR3 has the sequence CASSPDPRGTEAFF. The nucleotide sequence reads TGTGCCAGCAGTCCTGACCCTAGGGGCACTGAAGCTTTCTTT.